A selection of T cell receptor beta chains follows, all from one sample in a study of blood T cell repertoires in COVID-19. Produced via immunoSEQ multiplex PCR; TCRdb's table is partial and in-frame only. The sample yields 75,000 to 100,000 clones, roughly 84% seen once. The sequencing sample was made of peripheral blood. Receptor source: an elderly woman with acute or convalescent COVID-19. CDR3s include the opening cysteine and the closing phenylalanine or tryptophan. Fields, in order: J gene, clone size, D gene, V gene, CDR3 protein, CDR3 DNA. A D gene is named only where the DNA matches it firmly. Clone sizes are given selectively: once, few, many, or a class where the clone is expanded.

>TRBJ1-4|NA|TRBD1|TRBV19
CASSKTGQANEKLFF
TGTGCCAGTAGTAAGACAGGGCAGGCTAATGAAAAACTGTTTTTT
>TRBJ2-7|NA|TRBD1|TRBV12-5
CASGLETGIYEQYF
TGTGCTAGTGGTTTGGAGACAGGGATCTACGAGCAGTACTTC
>TRBJ2-1|NA|TRBD1|TRBV30
CAWSVRGRGRGEQFF
TGTGCCTGGAGTGTAAGGGGCAGGGGGAGAGGTGAGCAGTTCTTC
>TRBJ2-7|NA|TRBD1|TRBV3-1/TRBV3-2
CASSQPLETGRKQYF
TGTGCCAGCAGCCAACCCTTAGAGACAGGGCGGAAGCAGTACTTC
>TRBJ2-4|NA|NA|TRBV5-1
CASISGTECLQYF
TGCGCCAGCATTTCCGGGACTGAGTGCCTTCAGTACTTC
>TRBJ2-1|NA|TRBD2|TRBV7-2
CASSTGLAVLLDEQFF
TGTGCCAGCAGCACGGGACTAGCGGTCCTTTTGGATGAGCAGTTCTTC
>TRBJ1-3|once|NA|TRBV4-1
CASSQDLRGRAGGNTIYF
TGCGCCAGCAGCCAAGACTTACGCGGGAGGGCAGGAGGAAACACCATATATTTT
>TRBJ2-1|NA|NA|TRBV12-3/TRBV12-4
CASSFLYNEQFF
TGTGCCAGCAGTTTTCTATACAATGAGCAGTTCTTC
>TRBJ1-1|once|NA|TRBV19
CASSIGEGTEAFF
TGTGCCAGTAGTATCGGGGAAGGAACTGAAGCTTTCTTT
>TRBJ1-4|NA|NA|TRBV5-1
CASSADAGDEKLFF
TGCGCCAGCAGCGCTGACGCAGGCGATGAAAAACTGTTTTTT
>TRBJ2-1|NA|TRBD2|TRBV5-1
CASSPAGGPNNEQFF
TGCGCCAGCTCCCCCGCGGGAGGGCCGAACAATGAGCAGTTCTTC
>TRBJ2-3|NA|NA|TRBV11-2
CASSLAGLDTQYF
TGTGCCAGCAGCTTAGCGGGTTTGGATACGCAGTATTTT
>TRBJ1-1|once|NA|TRBV10-3
CAISWMGGGTEAFF
TGTGCCATCAGTTGGATGGGGGGGGGCACTGAAGCTTTCTTT
>TRBJ2-5|once|TRBD1|TRBV4-2
CASSQGPGGKETQYF
TGTGCCAGCAGCCAAGGGCCAGGGGGAAAAGAGACCCAGTACTTC
>TRBJ2-7|NA|TRBD2|TRBV7-2
CASSLGGGANYEQYF
TGTGCCAGCAGCTTAGGGGGGGGAGCCAACTACGAGCAGTACTTC
>TRBJ1-1|once|NA|TRBV18
CASSPGQMNTEAFF
TGTGCCAGCTCACCTGGACAGATGAACACTGAAGCTTTCTTT
>TRBJ1-1|NA|NA|TRBV18
CASSNGLGGTEAFF
TGTGCCAGCTCAAACGGCTTGGGAGGCACTGAAGCTTTCTTT
>TRBJ1-1|NA|NA|TRBV5-1
CASSVTTGNTEAFF
TGCGCCAGCAGCGTAACGACAGGTAACACTGAAGCTTTCTTT
>TRBJ2-3|NA|NA|TRBV18
CASSPTETDTQYF
TGTGCCAGCTCACCGACAGAAACAGATACGCAGTATTTT
>TRBJ1-5|NA|NA|TRBV19
CASSPRGGGNQPQHF
TGTGCCAGTAGTCCCAGGGGCGGAGGCAATCAGCCCCAGCATTTT
>TRBJ1-3|NA|TRBD1|TRBV3-1/TRBV3-2
CASTQQGARSGNTIYF
TGTGCCAGCACCCAACAGGGGGCGCGTTCTGGAAACACCATATATTTT
>TRBJ2-1|NA|TRBD2|TRBV10-3
CAIKGSGPESVNEQFF
TGTGCCATCAAGGGTAGCGGGCCAGAGTCGGTAAATGAGCAGTTCTTC
>TRBJ1-3|few|NA|TRBV9
CASSVEGGRGNTIYF
TGTGCCAGCAGCGTAGAAGGCGGAAGGGGAAACACCATATATTTT
>TRBJ1-5|NA|NA|TRBV5-5
CASSLRRETYSNQPQHF
TGTGCCAGCAGCTTGAGGAGGGAGACATATAGCAATCAGCCCCAGCATTTT
>TRBJ1-1|NA|NA|TRBV11-2
CASSFYGTLNTEAFF
TGTGCCAGCAGCTTCTACGGGACACTAAACACTGAAGCTTTCTTT
>TRBJ1-5|NA|NA|TRBV6-1
CASSDGSQPQHF
TGTGCCAGCAGTGACGGTAGTCAGCCCCAGCATTTT
>TRBJ1-1|NA|NA|TRBV30
CAWTFRGFF
TGTGCCTGGACCTTCAGGGGATTCTTT
>TRBJ2-7|NA|TRBD1|TRBV5-1
CASSSSPGQGINEQYF
TGCGCCAGCAGCTCTAGTCCCGGACAGGGAATAAACGAGCAGTACTTC
>TRBJ2-2|NA|NA|TRBV15
CATSREEAGELFF
TGTGCCACCAGCAGGGAGGAGGCCGGGGAGCTGTTTTTT